The next 7 T cell receptor beta chains were all read from a single sample in a study of blood T cell repertoires in COVID-19. TCRdb keeps only in-frame clones here, not all; method: immunoSEQ multiplex PCR. The sample has approximately 120,000 clones, roughly 81% seen once; the top ten hold 10% to 15%. Sequencing was carried out using peripheral blood. These receptors all come from a human donor in a cohort sampled during active COVID-19.

This sequence joins TRBV12-3 or TRBV12-4 and TRBJ2-1; weak D call: TRBD2 (5 bases). Trimming left V 3 bases short and J 5 bases short, with 5 bases between. The CDR3 consists of 12 residues. This chain's CDR3 is CASSLGDNEQFF. The CDR3 DNA follows: TGTGCCAGCAGTTTGGGAGACAATGAGCAGTTCTTC.

This rearrangement joins TRBV6-5 to TRBJ1-2; 8 bases map to TRBD1. J lost 4 bases, V lost 4 bases, and 5 bases had no gene match. This CDR3 is built from 14 residues. Looked up from germline, CDR1 is MNHEY and CDR2 is SVGAGI. The CDR3 nucleotides read TGTGCCAGCAGTTCGGCGGACAGGGTCTATGGCTACACCTTC. This encodes CASSSADRVYGYTF.

The gene calls are TRBV29-1 and TRBJ1-1; TRBD1 matches 11 bases. The CDR3 extends over 15 amino acids. CDR1 SQVTM and CDR2 ANQGSEA come from the germline V gene. V was pared by 8 bases and J by 3 bases, with 11 bases of the junction left unmatched. CDR3 region: CSTGQGVGRDTEAFF. The CDR3 nucleotides are TGCAGCACGGGACAGGGGGTGGGGAGGGACACTGAAGCTTTCTTT. Drawing the rest from reference TRBV29-1 and TRBJ1-1, the complete variable domain is SAVISQKPSRDICQRGTSLTIQCQVDSQVTMMFWYRQQPGQSLTLIATANQGSEATYESGFVIDKFPISRPNLTFSTLTVSNMSPEDSSIYLCSTGQGVGRDTEAFFGQGTRLTVV.

V and J are TRBV7-2 and TRBJ2-7; TRBD2 is a possible D gene (7 bases). The CDR3 runs 16 residues. V lost 3 bases and J 3 bases, leaving 18 bases between the germline ends. Germline V gene sequence: CDR1 SGHTA, CDR2 FQGNSA. CDR3 coding DNA: TGTGCCAGCAGCTTGCAGGGAGGGGGGTCCCACTACGAGCAGTACTTC. Protein: CASSLQGGGSHYEQYF.

This sequence joins TRBV30 and TRBJ1-2; 8 nucleotides agree with TRBD1. The CDR3 totals 16 residues. In germline, CDR1 is GTSNPN, CDR2 SVGIG (reference sequence). The V segment lost 8 bases and the J segment 8 bases; nucleotides outside the gene matches: 22. The CDR3 region is CARGHTPGGASIGYTF. DNA for the CDR3: TGTGCCAGGGGACATACACCAGGGGGCGCATCCATCGGCTACACCTTC.

CDR3 in amino acids: CSVVTGGASPRGYTF. Written as DNA, the CDR3 is TGCAGCGTTGTGACAGGGGGTGCCTCCCCTCGGGGCTACACCTTC. This sequence joins TRBV29-1 and TRBJ1-2, with 9 bases identical to TRBD1. The V and J ends lost 4 bases and 8 bases, in that order; junction bases with no gene match: 14. CDR1 and CDR2 from the germline V gene are SQVTM and ANQGSEA. The CDR3 consists of 15 residues.

This clone appeared once. The J gene is TRBJ1-2, the V gene TRBV20-1; D might be TRBD1 (5 bases). CDR3 length equals 11 residues. CDR1 DFQATT and CDR2 SNEGSKA come from the germline V gene (reference sequence). The V and J ends lost 3 bases and 6 bases respectively, with 8 bases between them. The DNA for the CDR3 is TGCAGTGCTAGCGGGGGGGATGGCTACACCTTC. As protein: CSASGGDGYTF.